Each of the 22 T cell receptor beta chains below was sequenced from the same sample in a study of T cell repertoires in cytomegalovirus infection. A single record per CDR3 protein comes from TCRdb applying MiXCR to the reads. The sample records about 310,000 distinct CDR3 sequences, around a sixth being singletons. The sample comprised PBMCs. The origin of the receptors is a human donor in good health (CMV status not recorded). Some clones in this sample may be carry-over from other donors' samples.

Many counts were recorded for this clonotype. This rearrangement joins TRBV7-9 to TRBJ2-7; 11 positions agree with TRBD1. Trimming cost V 4 bases and J 3 bases; bases outside gene matches: 11. CDR1 and CDR2 from the germline V gene are SEHNR and FQNEAQ (reference sequence). The CDR3 loop spans 17 amino acids. This CDR3 reads CASSWEETGTGGYEQYF. CDR3 bases: TGTGCCAGCAGCTGGGAAGAAACCGGGACAGGGGGCTACGAGCAGTACTTC.

V usage is TRBV20-1 and J usage is TRBJ1-1; no definite D call. Looked up from germline, CDR1 is DFQATT and CDR2 is SNEGSKA (reference sequence). Trimming took off 3 bases at V and 6 bases at J, with 8 bases between the two ends. The CDR3 totals 11 residues. This CDR3 reads CSASRSSEAFF. In DNA, the CDR3 is TGCAGTGCTAGTAGGAGCTCTGAAGCTTTCTTT.

The gene calls are TRBV20-1 and TRBJ2-1; 7 positions agree with TRBD1. The CDR3 contains 15 residues. The ends lost 5 bases at V and 8 bases at J; junction bases unmatched: 15. Germline lookup yields CDR1 DFQATT and CDR2 SNEGSKA (reference sequence). DNA of the CDR3: TGCAGTGCTTTGAATCCGGGACAGTCTTTCCATGAGCAGTTCTTC. The encoded protein is CSALNPGQSFHEQFF.

In its sample, this clonotype was seen many times. The chain couples TRBV7-6 to TRBJ2-5; weak D call: TRBD1 (6 bases). Germline CDR1 reads SGHVS; CDR2 reads FNYEAQ. This CDR3 is built from 15 residues. The V end was cut by 5 bases, the J end by 10 bases, with 23 bases between. The CDR3 here is CASSGRTDLRSSQYF. The CDR3 DNA is TGTGCCAGCAGCGGAAGGACAGACCTGCGGAGTAGCCAGTACTTC.

This clonotype was recorded a few times. The chain is built from TRBV7-9 and TRBJ2-1; either TRBD1 or TRBD2 may fit D (5 bases each). Trimming stripped 5 bases from V and 0 bases from J, with 14 bases between. The germline gives CDR1 SEHNR, CDR2 FQNEAQ (reference sequence). The CDR3 extends over 16 amino acids. The CDR3 spells CASSPFEGLSYNEQFF. In nucleotides, the CDR3 is TGTGCCAGCAGCCCTTTTGAGGGGCTCTCCTACAATGAGCAGTTCTTC.

The rearrangement joins TRBV18 to TRBJ1-1, with 12 bases aligning to TRBD1. The trim removed 3 bases at V and 6 bases at J, leaving 11 bases unmatched. CDR1 is KGHSH and CDR2 is LQKENI in the germline V gene. CDR3 length: 17 amino acids. Written as DNA, the CDR3 is TGTGCCAGCTCACCTAACCCCCCCGGGACAGGGGGCTCTGAAGCTTTCTTT. Translation gives CASSPNPPGTGGSEAFF.

This sequence joins TRBV3-1 and TRBJ2-3; D gene unclear. The CDR3 contains 13 residues. Germline values: CDR1 LGHDT, CDR2 YNNKEL (reference sequence). Trimming left V 2 bases short and J 5 bases short, with 8 bases between. CDR3 in amino acids: CASSQYRLDTQYF. CDR3 sequence (DNA): TGTGCCAGCAGCCAATATCGTTTAGATACGCAGTATTTT.

This clonotype was detected only once. This may arise from a read error, as a much more abundant clone is one base away. This chain uses TRBV4-1 with TRBJ2-3; possible D gene TRBD2, 6 bases. Germline values: CDR1 MGHRA, CDR2 YSYEKL. Trimming stripped 8 bases from V and 5 bases from J, with 17 bases between. The length of the CDR3 is 14 residues. The CDR3 DNA follows: TGCGCCAGCGGCCTCCGGGACTTCATAGATACGCAGTATTTT. Its protein is CASGLRDFIDTQYF.

CDR3 residues: CSAPQGAGNSPLHF. In DNA form, the CDR3 reads TGCAGTGCCCCACAGGGGGCGGGTAATTCACCCCTCCACTTT. V is TRBV20-1 and J is TRBJ1-6; 9 nucleotides agree with TRBD1. V shed 6 bases and J 6 bases; nucleotides not matched to a gene: 6. Germline CDR1 is DFQATT and CDR2 is SNEGSKA (reference sequence). The CDR3 consists of 14 residues.

This clonotype was observed at least ten times. J is TRBJ2-2 and V is TRBV12-3 or TRBV12-4; D is undetermined. Trimming cost V 3 bases and J 1 base, with 6 bases left between them. This CDR3 has 14 residues. CDR3: CASSLMVNTGELFF. The CDR3 nucleotides are TGTGCCAGCAGTTTGATGGTGAACACCGGGGAGCTGTTTTTT.

The rearrangement joins TRBV4-2 to TRBJ1-5; D gene uncertain. V was cut by 5 bases and J by 7 bases, with 9 bases left in between. Germline CDR1 is LGHNA and CDR2 is YNFKEQ. The CDR3 consists of 12 residues. CDR3 bases: TGTGCCAGCAGCACCGGTCGCCAGCCCCAGCATTTT. Protein: CASSTGRQPQHF.

This clonotype was seen a few times. This sequence joins TRBV6-6 and TRBJ2-2; D unclear. V was shortened by 5 bases and J by 3 bases, with 10 bases between the two germline ends. CDR3 length equals 14 residues. Germline V CDR1 and CDR2: MNHNY, SVGAGI (reference sequence). In DNA, the CDR3 is TGTGCCAGCAGTACGGGTCTACACACCGGGGAGCTGTTTTTT. Protein product: CASSTGLHTGELFF.

Concerning this clonotype: One base away lies a much larger clone, so this may be a sequencing read error. The chain recombines TRBV4-2 with TRBJ2-6; D may be TRBD1 (5 bases). V lost 4 bases, J lost 6 bases, and 13 bases lay in between. In germline, CDR1 is LGHNA, CDR2 YNFKEQ. The CDR3 runs 15 residues. This chain's CDR3 is CASSRDLGEANVLTF. CDR3 bases: TGTGCCAGCAGCCGAGATCTAGGGGAGGCCAACGTCCTGACTTTC.

A remark on this clonotype: This CDR3 is missing its conserved last phenylalanine or tryptophan, likely due to a read error. The chain has TRBV5-6 and TRBJ2-2; a possible D gene is TRBD1 (7 bases). Germline-derived CDR1 and CDR2 are SGHDT and YYEEEE. There are 15 residues in the CDR3. The germline V and J ends were trimmed by 2 bases and 5 bases, with 13 bases remaining between them. The CDR3 spells CASSFRQGGTGELFI. The CDR3 DNA reads as TGTGCCAGCAGCTTCCGACAGGGAGGTACCGGGGAGCTGTTTATT.

This clonotype was picked up many times. J is TRBJ1-5 and V is TRBV7-2; 7 bases match TRBD1. The CDR3 runs to 16 residues. Germline V gene sequence: CDR1 SGHTA, CDR2 FQGNSA. V was pared by 4 bases and J by 8 bases, with 14 bases of the junction left unmatched. The CDR3, as DNA: TGTGCCAGCAGCTCTGGAGGGGGCCAAGGGCGTGAGCCCCAGCATTTT. Protein product: CASSSGGGQGREPQHF.

This rearrangement joins TRBV19 to TRBJ1-6; D possibly corresponds to TRBD1 (5 bases). Germline lookup yields CDR1 LNHDA and CDR2 SQIVND (reference sequence). Trimming took 5 bases from V and 7 from J, leaving 9 bases between them. The CDR3 is 13 amino acids. CDR3 region: CASSGAGNSPLHF. Here the CDR3 DNA reads TGTGCCAGTAGTGGGGCAGGAAATTCACCCCTCCACTTT.

This clonotype has a count of ten or more. The chain employs TRBV7-2 and TRBJ2-1; TRBD2 might be the D (6 bases). The CDR3 consists of 14 residues. V was clipped by 5 bases and J by 12 bases, with 20 bases between them. Germline V gives CDR1 SGHTA, CDR2 FQGNSA. The CDR3 DNA sequence: TGTGCCAGCAGCCCCCTCGGGCGGCGGGGCGTGCAGTTCTTC. As protein: CASSPLGRRGVQFF. The full variable domain, rest sourced from reference TRBV7-2 and TRBJ2-1, is GAGVSQSPSNKVTEKGKDVELRCDPISGHTALYWYRQSLGQGLEFLIYFQGNSAPDKSGLPSDRFSAERTGGSVSTLTIQRTQQEDSAVYLCASSPLGRRGVQFFGPGTRLTVL.

The V gene is TRBV4-1, the J gene TRBJ1-2, with 7 nucleotides matching TRBD1. The trim removed 1 base at V and 2 bases at J, leaving 7 bases unmatched. Germline V gene lookup returns CDR1 MGHRA and CDR2 YSYEKL. The CDR3 is 16 residues long. CDR3 region: CASSQGQARGNYGYTF. The CDR3 DNA follows: TGCGCCAGCAGCCAAGGACAGGCCAGGGGGAACTATGGCTACACCTTC.

This clonotype was picked up a small number of times. The V call is TRBV4-1, the J call TRBJ2-5; D ambiguous. Germline values: CDR1 MGHRA, CDR2 YSYEKL. Trimming shortened V by 1 base and J by 4 bases, and 7 bases separated the two germline ends. The CDR3 sequence is 13 residues long. This chain's CDR3 is CASSQGQIETQYF. The DNA for the CDR3 is TGCGCCAGCAGCCAAGGACAAATAGAGACCCAGTACTTC.

The rearrangement links TRBV28 to TRBJ1-1; no clear D gene. Germline V gives CDR1 MDHEN, CDR2 SYDVKM. This CDR3 has 14 amino acids. V was shortened by 3 bases and J by 1 base, with 9 bases between the two germline ends. CDR3 in amino acids: CASSFAVPNTEAFF. Here the CDR3 DNA reads TGTGCCAGCAGTTTTGCGGTCCCGAACACTGAAGCTTTCTTT.

This clonotype has a handful of counts. The gene calls are TRBV7-9 and TRBJ2-3; D assignment may be TRBD1 or TRBD2 (5 bases each). There are 15 residues in the CDR3. V lost 2 bases and J 3 bases, leaving 12 bases between the germline ends. From germline, CDR1 is SEHNR and CDR2 FQNEAQ (reference sequence). CDR3 residues: CASSLTGTNTDTQYF. In DNA form, the CDR3 reads TGTGCCAGCAGCTTAACCGGGACGAATACAGATACGCAGTATTTT.

This clonotype has only a few counts. The rearrangement uses TRBV4-1 and TRBJ2-5; D not certain. The V end was cut by 2 bases, the J end by 2 bases, with 15 bases between. CDR3 length: 16 residues. CDR1 MGHRA and CDR2 YSYEKL come from the germline V gene. The CDR3 DNA reads as TGCGCCAGCAGCCAACCCTTCTGGCGAGAGCAAGAGACCCAGTACTTC. This encodes CASSQPFWREQETQYF.